One and the same sample provided the 8 T cell receptor beta chains below, sequenced in a study of CD8 T cells in ankylosing spondylitis. TCRdb processed the 5' RACE reads anew with MiXCR; each CDR3 protein has one entry. This repertoire shows hundreds of thousands of distinct CDR3 sequences, over 9.5% found once; its top ten account for roughly a fifth. Sequenced: blood, either unsorted or a sorted T cell fraction (not recorded which). The receptors were gathered from a male donor with ankylosing spondylitis or in good health (not recorded which).

This rearrangement joins TRBV19 to TRBJ1-5; 11 positions agree with TRBD1. This CDR3 contains 16 residues. Trimming removed 4 bases from V and 4 bases from J; junction bases left unmatched: 6. Germline CDR1 reads LNHDA; CDR2 reads SQIVND (reference sequence). The CDR3 is CASSRGGTGGNQPQHF. In DNA form, the CDR3 reads TGTGCCAGTAGTAGAGGAGGGACAGGGGGGAATCAGCCCCAGCATTTT. Filled out from reference TRBV19 and TRBJ1-5, the complete variable domain reads DGGITQSPKYLFRKEGQNVTLSCEQNLNHDAMYWYRQDPGQGLRLIYYSQIVNDFQKGDIAEGYSVSREKKESFPLTVTSAQKNPTAFYLCASSRGGTGGNQPQHFGDGTRLSIL.

There are a few counts of this clonotype. The chain links TRBV5-1 to TRBJ2-6, with D possibly being TRBD2 (5 bases). The CDR3 covers 16 residues. V dropped 6 bases and J dropped 0 bases, with 13 bases sitting between them. The germline V gene encodes CDR1 SGHRS and CDR2 YFSETQ. The CDR3 here is CASTPGLFSGANVLTF. For the CDR3, the DNA is TGCGCCAGCACCCCGGGGTTATTCTCTGGGGCCAACGTCCTGACTTTC.

This clonotype was observed many times. The V gene is TRBV3-1, the J gene TRBJ2-2, with D unclear. The V end was cut by 1 base, the J end by 6 bases, with 6 bases between. This CDR3 is built from 13 residues. CDR1 and CDR2 from the germline V gene are LGHDT and YNNKEL (reference sequence). CDR3 DNA sequence: TGTGCCAGCAGCCAAGGGTTATCCGGGGAGCTGTTTTTT. Protein product: CASSQGLSGELFF.

This clonotype was detected a few times. The genes are TRBV7-2 and TRBJ2-7; a possible D gene is TRBD2 (6 bases). The germline V and J ends were trimmed by 4 bases and 6 bases, with 16 bases remaining between them. The germline gives CDR1 SGHTA, CDR2 FQGNSA. This CDR3 has 14 residues. CDR3 amino acids: CASSCDNSGCEQYF. CDR3 nucleotides: TGTGCCAGCAGCTGTGACAATAGCGGATGCGAGCAGTACTTC.

This clonotype occurred many times. This chain connects TRBV7-3 to TRBJ2-1; perhaps TRBD2 as D (6 bases). The germline V gene encodes CDR1 SGHTA and CDR2 FQGTGA. Trimming left V 6 bases short and J 6 bases short, with 15 bases between. CDR3 size: 14 residues. As DNA, the CDR3 is TGTGCCAGCAGGTTAGCGGCTACCAGCAATGAGCAGTTCTTC. This translates into CASRLAATSNEQFF. Full variable domain (missing parts from reference TRBV7-3 and TRBJ2-1): GAGVSQTPSNKVTEKGKYVELRCDPISGHTALYWYRQSLGQGPEFLIYFQGTGAADDSGLPNDRFFAVRPEGSVSTLKIQRTERGDSAVYLCASRLAATSNEQFFGPGTRLTVL.

This clonotype appeared many times. The gene calls are TRBV9 and TRBJ2-7, with 7 positions matching TRBD2. Germline V gene data show CDR1 as SGDLS and CDR2 as YYNGEE. The CDR3 length is 13 residues. Germline trimming cut 0 bases from V and 5 bases from J; bases unmatched to any gene: 2. Here the CDR3 reads CASSVAGRDEQYF. For the CDR3, the DNA is TGTGCCAGCAGCGTAGCGGGGAGGGACGAGCAGTACTTC.

In its sample, this clonotype was seen many times. The chain joins TRBV12-3 or TRBV12-4 to TRBJ2-2; D ambiguous. This CDR3 has 15 residues. V dropped 3 bases and J dropped 0 bases, with 8 bases sitting between them. The CDR3 reads CASSFQLANTGELFF. The CDR3 DNA is TGTGCCAGCAGTTTTCAACTGGCGAACACCGGGGAGCTGTTTTTT.

The V gene is TRBV18, the J gene TRBJ1-1; a weak D match, TRBD1 (6 bases). Germline CDR1 and CDR2: KGHSH and LQKENI. V shed 5 bases and J shed 5 bases, with 18 bases lying between them. This CDR3 spans 15 amino acids. The CDR3 DNA is TGTGCCAGCTCATCGACGGACAGCTCTGGTACTGAAGCTTTCTTT. It yields the protein CASSSTDSSGTEAFF.